This TCR beta chain was captured by sequencing in a study of human T cells and chemical hapten exposure. Turning to the study itself: 2% DPC was applied to approximately 2 cm by approximately 2 cm of upper inner arm skin for sensitization.

Germline trimming cut 0 bases from V and 1 base from J; bases unmatched to any gene: 3. Germline CDR1 and CDR2: MDHEN and SYDVKM. CDR3 length: 16 amino acids. The time point denotes: patch test 2, 6 weeks after DPC sensitization. The sample's treatment: therapeutic diphenylcyclopropenone sensitization with weekly scalp DPC. Every donor had alopecia and was 18 to 70 years old; all were suitable for DPC. Many counts were recorded for this clonotype. TCRdb ran MiXCR on the RACE reads and lists one entry per CDR3 protein. The data hold approximately 96,000 distinct CDR3 sequences, with over 7.5% observed a single time.

This sequence was found in a woman aged 40 to 50 with alopecia areata. Some clones in this sample may be carry-over from other donors' samples. The rearrangement links TRBV28 to TRBJ2-3, with TRBD2 matching 8 bases. The source was whole blood, collected in connection with sensitization to the hapten diphenylcyclopropenone (DPC). In DNA form, the CDR3 reads TGTGCCAGCAGTTTATGGACGGGAGGGCGCACAGATACGCAGTATTTT. Its translation is CASSLWTGGRTDTQYF.